This T cell receptor beta chain was identified during a study of cytomegalovirus exposure and HLA in healthy donors. Study findings and constraints: There were a few CMV-associated chains whose specificity for CMV antigens was confirmed in vitro.

PCR involved 60 Vbeta and 13 Jbeta primers. Profiling relied on immunoSEQ multiplex PCR, and the TCRdb table lists in-frame clones only, not all of them. Of 85,000 to 100,000 clones listed, around 77% are singletons. The CDR3 sequence is 15 residues long. The germline V gene has CDR1 SGDLS and CDR2 YYNGEE. Trimming shortened V by 0 bases and J by 3 bases, and 13 bases separated the two germline ends. As concerns this clone: Antigen unknown.

The sequence was collected from a middle-aged man in good health and CMV-seronegative. The chain employs TRBV9 and TRBJ2-7, with D possibly being TRBD2 (5 bases). Material: PBMCs. CDR3: CASSVGETSLYEQYF. DNA for the CDR3: TGTGCCAGCAGCGTAGGGGAGACAAGTCTCTACGAGCAGTACTTC.